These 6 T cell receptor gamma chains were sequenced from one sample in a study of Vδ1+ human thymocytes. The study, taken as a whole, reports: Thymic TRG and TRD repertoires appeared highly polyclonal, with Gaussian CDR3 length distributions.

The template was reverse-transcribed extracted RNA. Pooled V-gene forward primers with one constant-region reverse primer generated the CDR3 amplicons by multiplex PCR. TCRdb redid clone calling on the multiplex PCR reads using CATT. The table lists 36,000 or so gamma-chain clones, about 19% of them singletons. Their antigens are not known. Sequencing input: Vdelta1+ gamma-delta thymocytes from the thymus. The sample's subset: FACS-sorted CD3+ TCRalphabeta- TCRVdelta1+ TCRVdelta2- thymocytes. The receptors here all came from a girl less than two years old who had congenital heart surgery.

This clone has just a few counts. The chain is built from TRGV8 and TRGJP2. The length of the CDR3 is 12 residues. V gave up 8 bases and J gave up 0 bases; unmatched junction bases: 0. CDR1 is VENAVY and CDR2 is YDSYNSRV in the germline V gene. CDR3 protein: CATYSSDWIKTF. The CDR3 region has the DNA TGTGCCACCTATAGTAGTGATTGGATCAAGACGTTT.

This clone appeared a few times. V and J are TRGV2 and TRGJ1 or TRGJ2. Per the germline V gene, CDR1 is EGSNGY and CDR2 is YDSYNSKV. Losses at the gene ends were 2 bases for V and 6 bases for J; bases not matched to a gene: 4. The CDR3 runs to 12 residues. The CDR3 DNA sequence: TGTGCCACCTGGGACGAGGGTTATAAGAAACTCTTT. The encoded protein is CATWDEGYKKLF.

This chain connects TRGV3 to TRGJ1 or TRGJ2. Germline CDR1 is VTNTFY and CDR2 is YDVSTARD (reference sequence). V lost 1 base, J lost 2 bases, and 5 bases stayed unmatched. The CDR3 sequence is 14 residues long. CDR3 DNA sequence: TGTGCCACCTGGGACAGAGAGGATTATTATAAGAAACTCTTT. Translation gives CATWDREDYYKKLF.

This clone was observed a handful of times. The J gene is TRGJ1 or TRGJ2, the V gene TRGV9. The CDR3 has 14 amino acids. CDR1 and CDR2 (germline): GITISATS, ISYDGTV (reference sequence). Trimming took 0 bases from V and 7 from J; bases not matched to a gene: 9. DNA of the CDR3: TGTGCCTTGTGGGAGGTGCTCCTCGGGTATAAGAAACTCTTT. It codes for CALWEVLLGYKKLF.

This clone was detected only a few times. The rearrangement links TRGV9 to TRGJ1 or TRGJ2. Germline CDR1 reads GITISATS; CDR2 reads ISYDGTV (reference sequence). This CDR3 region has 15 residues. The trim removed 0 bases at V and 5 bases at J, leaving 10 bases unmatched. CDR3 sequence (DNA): TGTGCCTTGTGGGAGGTGCCCCGATGGGATTATAAGAAACTCTTT. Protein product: CALWEVPRWDYKKLF.

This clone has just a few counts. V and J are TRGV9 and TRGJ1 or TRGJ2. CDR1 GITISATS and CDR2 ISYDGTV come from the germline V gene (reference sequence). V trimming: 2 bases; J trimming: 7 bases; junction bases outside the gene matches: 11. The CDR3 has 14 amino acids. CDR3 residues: CALWEGPFGYKKLF. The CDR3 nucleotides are TGTGCCTTGTGGGAGGGACCGTTTGGCTATAAGAAACTCTTT.